This TCR beta chain was sequenced in a study of T cell changes during pregnancy in multiple sclerosis (dated by TCRdb to between 2018 and 2021). Describing the broader study: The study examined how the T cell repertoire changed over the course of pregnancy in women with multiple sclerosis.

Library preparation used the immunoSEQ multiplex PCR assay. The clones in this table, taken by TCRdb from immuneACCESS, are in-frame only. Not every clone is retained; where verified, under half of the shortfall comes from an unresolved V gene, and the cause of the rest is unknown. The sample table records about 100,000 clones; about 92% of these occur just once. The ten largest clonotypes hold 1.9% of the sample. As for this clone: No antigen is known for it. Qualities for individual bases were not recorded, and no much larger clone is one base off.

Ends trimmed: V by 3 bases, J by 4 bases; bases unmatched to a gene: 5. CDR1 MNHEY and CDR2 SMNVEV were looked up in the germline V gene (reference sequence). Measured from the cysteine to the phenylalanine, the CDR3 is 14 residues long. Only CDR3 DNA remains: 42 bases, in frame from the first base. The origin of this receptor is a female donor with multiple sclerosis, enrolled in a pregnancy study. Recombination connected TRBV27 to TRBJ2-5; the junction holds 7 bases that match TRBD1. Sequencing was performed on peripheral blood, taken after pregnancy. The bases read TGTGCCAGCAGTTTGAAGGGGGACAGAGAGACCCAGTACTTC. The resulting protein is CASSLKGDRETQYF.